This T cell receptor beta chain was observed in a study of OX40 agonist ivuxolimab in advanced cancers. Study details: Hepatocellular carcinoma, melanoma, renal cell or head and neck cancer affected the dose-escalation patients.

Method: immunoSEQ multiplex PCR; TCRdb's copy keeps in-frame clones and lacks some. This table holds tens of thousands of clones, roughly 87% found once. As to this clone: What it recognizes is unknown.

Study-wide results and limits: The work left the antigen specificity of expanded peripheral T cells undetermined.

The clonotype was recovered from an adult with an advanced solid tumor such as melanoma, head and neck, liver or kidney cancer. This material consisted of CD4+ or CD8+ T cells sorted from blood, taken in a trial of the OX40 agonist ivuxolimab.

The CDR3 region is CASSQQGAPGEQYF. CDR3 sequence (DNA): TGCGCCAGCAGTCAACAGGGGGCGCCGGGGGAGCAGTACTTC. This rearrangement joins TRBV10-1 to TRBJ2-7, with 9 bases lining up with TRBD1. The ends lost 5 bases at V and 7 bases at J; junction bases unmatched: 9. The CDR3 runs 14 residues. Germline V gene lookup returns CDR1 WNHNN and CDR2 SYGVQD (reference sequence).